Shown below are 26 T cell receptor beta chains from a single sample sequenced in a study of CD8 T cells in Susac syndrome. The RNA, roughly 0.5 to 1 ug, was put through reverse transcription using random hexamers. TCRdb called the immunoSEQ multiplex PCR reads again in MiXCR, with one record for every CDR3 protein. The sample records 150,000 to 200,000 distinct CDR3 sequences, under 95% being singletons. Sample: CD4+ T cells from PBMCs. These TCRs come from a human donor in good health.

The chain links TRBV6-1 to TRBJ2-3, with D perhaps matching TRBD1 (6 bases). This CDR3 has 16 amino acids. Between the trimmed V and J ends, which lost 6 bases and 4 bases, there was a span of 20 bases. CDR1 is MNHNS, CDR2 SASEGT, per germline. This chain's CDR3 is CASSPRGGPAADTQYF. As DNA, the CDR3 is TGTGCCAGCAGCCCCAGGGGTGGGCCTGCGGCAGATACGCAGTATTTT.

This clonotype was counted once. The chain employs TRBV5-6 and TRBJ1-1; D unresolved. Per the germline V gene, CDR1 is SGHDT and CDR2 is YYEEEE. The CDR3 sequence is 13 residues long. Trimming cost V 6 bases and J 3 bases, with 12 bases left between them. This CDR3 is CASNTRSDTEAFF. In nucleotides, the CDR3 is TGTGCCAGCAATACCAGGTCGGACACTGAAGCTTTCTTT. Together with reference TRBV5-6 and TRBJ1-1, the CDR3 gives the full variable domain: DAGVTQSPTHLIKTRGQQVTLRCSPKSGHDTVSWYQQALGQGPQFIFQYYEEEERQRGNFPDRFSGHQFPNYSSELNVNALLLGDSALYLCASNTRSDTEAFFGQGTRLTVV.

This rearrangement joins TRBV13 to TRBJ1-2; no firm D call. CDR3 length: 16 amino acids. CDR1 is PRHDT and CDR2 is FYEKMQ in the germline V gene (reference sequence). Trimming pared 6 bases from V and 8 bases from J, leaving 25 bases between. CDR3: CASSPNEGWIQGGYTF. The CDR3 bases are TGTGCCAGCAGTCCCAACGAAGGGTGGATCCAAGGGGGCTACACCTTC.

This clonotype was recorded only once. The V gene is TRBV2, the J gene TRBJ2-7, with D perhaps matching TRBD1 or TRBD2 (5 bases each). The V end was cut by 5 bases, the J end by 3 bases, with 11 bases between. CDR3 length: 13 amino acids. Germline V gene lookup returns CDR1 SNHLY and CDR2 FYNNEI. Here the CDR3 DNA reads TGTGCCAGCAGTAAGGGACCGCGCTACGAGCAGTACTTC. Its translation is CASSKGPRYEQYF. Filled out from reference TRBV2 and TRBJ2-7, the complete variable domain reads EPEVTQTPSHQVTQMGQEVILRCVPISNHLYFYWYRQILGQKVEFLVSFYNNEISEKSEIFDDQFSVERPDGSNFTLKIRSTKLEDSAMYFCASSKGPRYEQYFGPGTRLTVT.

This clonotype has a single count. The chain is built from TRBV5-1 and TRBJ2-7; 8 bases match TRBD2. CDR1 and CDR2 from the germline V gene are SGHRS and YFSETQ. The junction had 3 bases not matched to a gene; V was cut back by 4 bases and J by 3 bases. CDR3 length: 13 amino acids. Here the CDR3 reads CASSPSGGYEQYF. DNA of the CDR3: TGCGCCAGCAGCCCGAGCGGGGGCTACGAGCAGTACTTC.

The chain uses TRBV5-8 and TRBJ2-7; D is undetermined. Per germline, CDR1 SGHTS and CDR2 YDEGEE. The CDR3 loop spans 13 amino acids. V lost 0 bases and J 8 bases, leaving 12 bases between the germline ends. The CDR3 DNA follows: TGTGCCAGCAGCTTGGGACACCTACGAAAGCAGTACTTC. This codes for CASSLGHLRKQYF.

V and J are TRBV5-1 and TRBJ1-1, with a tentative D call TRBD1 (5 bases). This CDR3 has 12 residues. V lost 4 bases to trimming and J lost 8 bases, with 12 bases between them. Looked up from germline, CDR1 is SGHRS and CDR2 is YFSETQ. The chain's CDR3 is CASSAGRPEAFF. The CDR3 DNA reads TGCGCCAGCAGCGCGGGACGGCCGGAAGCTTTCTTT.

The chain joins TRBV7-8 to TRBJ2-3, with 10 bases aligning to TRBD2. Germline V CDR1 and CDR2: SGHVS, FQNEAQ. The CDR3 loop spans 18 amino acids. V lost 5 bases and J lost 1; bases outside the gene matches: 12. The CDR3 sequence: CASSPTPGLAGGTDTQYF. The CDR3 coding sequence is TGTGCCAGCAGCCCTACCCCCGGCCTAGCGGGAGGCACAGATACGCAGTATTTT.

This chain's CDR3 is CASSSRAQTETQYF. DNA of the CDR3: TGTGCCAGCAGCTCCCGGGCCCAAACGGAGACCCAGTACTTC. The J gene is TRBJ2-5, the V gene TRBV7-2; D unresolved. The germline V gene encodes CDR1 SGHTA and CDR2 FQGNSA. CDR3 length: 14 residues. V was cut by 4 bases and J by 5 bases, with 14 bases left in between.

The CDR3 sequence is CASSSRTYTGELFF. CDR3 in DNA: TGTGCCAGCAGCTCACGGACGTATACCGGGGAGCTGTTTTTT. This rearrangement joins TRBV7-8 to TRBJ2-2; unclear D gene. CDR1 and CDR2 (germline): SGHVS, FQNEAQ. V was trimmed by 4 bases and J by 5 bases, leaving 11 bases between them. CDR3 length equals 14 residues.

CDR3 DNA sequence: TGTGCCAGCAGTTCAGACAGGGGTCTGCAGGAAGAGACCCAGTACTTC. It yields the protein CASSSDRGLQEETQYF. The chain links TRBV6-6 to TRBJ2-5, with TRBD1 matching over 8 bases. CDR1 and CDR2 (germline): MNHNY, SVGAGI (reference sequence). V shed 4 bases and J 3 bases; nucleotides not matched to a gene: 10. This CDR3 is 16 amino acids long.

This chain joins TRBV5-1 and TRBJ2-1; 7 positions agree with TRBD1. The V and J ends lost 1 base and 8 bases, in that order; junction bases with no gene match: 9. Germline CDR1 and CDR2: SGHRS and YFSETQ. The CDR3 length is 15 residues. This chain's CDR3 is CASSLTGASVHEQFF. The CDR3 DNA sequence: TGCGCCAGCAGCTTGACAGGGGCCTCAGTCCATGAGCAGTTCTTC.

V gene TRBV28 combines with J gene TRBJ2-1, with D unclear. Trimming took 8 bases from V and 9 from J, leaving 8 bases between them. There are 10 residues in the CDR3. Germline V lookup: CDR1 MDHEN, CDR2 SYDVKM. DNA for the CDR3: TGTGCCAGCGGCATTAGTGAGCAGTTCTTC. Translated: CASGISEQFF.

The chain carries TRBV5-4 and TRBJ2-2; 8 bases line up with TRBD1. The CDR3 totals 14 residues. V shed 1 base and J 10 bases; nucleotides not matched to a gene: 6. The germline V gene has CDR1 SGHNT and CDR2 YYREEE (reference sequence). The DNA for the CDR3 is TGTGCCAGCAGCTTGATAGCAGGGGGCGAGGAGCTGTTTTTT. This translates into CASSLIAGGEELFF.

The chain employs TRBV12-3 or TRBV12-4 and TRBJ2-2; 12 bases are a match to TRBD2. Trimming cost V 5 bases and J 5 bases; bases outside gene matches: 6. The CDR3 runs to 16 residues. Here the CDR3 reads CASSPGLAGWTGELFF. The CDR3 nucleotides are TGTGCCAGCAGTCCTGGACTAGCGGGATGGACCGGGGAGCTGTTTTTT.

The V gene is TRBV28, the J gene TRBJ1-2; D is perhaps TRBD1 (6 bases). The germline V gene encodes CDR1 MDHEN and CDR2 SYDVKM. V dropped 5 bases and J dropped 3 bases, with 16 bases sitting between them. The CDR3 loop spans 15 amino acids. The CDR3 spells CASSPGTLGYYGYTF. Here the CDR3 DNA reads TGTGCCAGCAGTCCCGGGACACTTGGGTACTATGGCTACACCTTC.

The gene calls are TRBV7-2 and TRBJ2-3; TRBD2 matches at 15 bases. V lost 5 bases, J lost 2 bases, and 5 bases stayed unmatched. CDR3 size: 17 residues. The germline gives CDR1 SGHTA, CDR2 FQGNSA. CDR3 DNA: TGTGCCAGCAGCCAGGGACTAGCGGGGGGATCCACAGATACGCAGTATTTT. It codes for CASSQGLAGGSTDTQYF.

CDR3 sequence (DNA): TGTGCCTGGAGGGAAGCAGGGAGCTCCTACGAGCAGTACTTC. Protein sequence: CAWREAGSSYEQYF. This chain connects TRBV30 to TRBJ2-7; D may be TRBD1 or TRBD2 (5 bases each). Germline V gene sequence: CDR1 GTSNPN, CDR2 SVGIG (reference sequence). The CDR3 runs to 14 residues. V lost 3 bases and J 0 bases, leaving 12 bases between the germline ends.

This chain's CDR3 is CASSVRNNEKLFF. CDR3 coding DNA: TGTGCCAGCAGCGTCCGGAATAATGAAAAACTGTTTTTT. J is TRBJ1-4 and V is TRBV5-4; D is undetermined. Germline lookup yields CDR1 SGHNT and CDR2 YYREEE (reference sequence). The CDR3 extends over 13 amino acids. Trimming left V 4 bases short and J 4 bases short, with 8 bases between.

V and J are TRBV6-2 or TRBV6-3 and TRBJ2-3, with D uncertain. Trimming cost V 5 bases and J 2 bases, with 2 bases left between them. Germline lookup yields CDR1 MNHEY and CDR2 SVGEGT. The CDR3 is 11 residues long. Here the CDR3 reads CASSNTDTQYF. Written as DNA, the CDR3 is TGTGCCAGCAGTAACACAGATACGCAGTATTTT.

The chain links TRBV6-2 or TRBV6-3 to TRBJ2-2, with 10 bases fitting TRBD1. This CDR3 region has 14 residues. Germline V CDR1 and CDR2: MNHEY, SVGEGT. The ends lost 8 bases at V and 0 bases at J; junction bases unmatched: 0. CDR3 sequence reads: CASGQGANTGELFF. The CDR3 nucleotides read TGTGCCAGCGGACAGGGGGCGAACACCGGGGAGCTGTTTTTT.

V and J are TRBV5-6 and TRBJ2-4, with 9 positions matching TRBD1. Germline trimming cut 4 bases from V and 8 bases from J; bases unmatched to any gene: 10. Looked up from germline, CDR1 is SGHDT and CDR2 is YYEEEE. The CDR3 has 15 residues. CDR3 coding DNA: TGTGCCAGCAGCATCTACAGGGGGCAGTTGGACATTCAGTACTTC. This sequence encodes CASSIYRGQLDIQYF.

The chain carries TRBV2 and TRBJ2-7; the D is unclear. CDR1 SNHLY and CDR2 FYNNEI come from the germline V gene. This CDR3 region has 10 residues. The V end lost 11 bases, the J end lost 4 bases, and 9 bases lay between the germline ends. In DNA form, the CDR3 reads TGTGCCCTCAGGACGTACGAGCAGTACTTC. Protein: CALRTYEQYF. The full variable domain, with the rest looked up from reference TRBV2 and TRBJ2-7, is EPEVTQTPSHQVTQMGQEVILRCVPISNHLYFYWYRQILGQKVEFLVSFYNNEISEKSEIFDDQFSVERPDGSNFTLKIRSTKLEDSAMYFCALRTYEQYFGPGTRLTVT.

The rearrangement joins TRBV2 to TRBJ1-2, with TRBD1 as a possible D gene (5 bases). CDR1 SNHLY and CDR2 FYNNEI come from the germline V gene. The CDR3 length is 13 residues. Trimming stripped 6 bases from V and 5 bases from J, with 13 bases between. As DNA, the CDR3 is TGTGCCAGCAGCGGAGCGGACACGTATGGCTACACCTTC. Its protein product is CASSGADTYGYTF.

V usage is TRBV12-3 or TRBV12-4 and J usage is TRBJ2-3, with D unresolved. The CDR3 spans 13 residues. Trimming left V 3 bases short and J 0 bases short, with 4 bases between. CDR3: CASSLDSTDTQYF. In DNA, the CDR3 is TGTGCCAGCAGTTTGGACAGCACAGATACGCAGTATTTT.

The chain links TRBV6-6 to TRBJ1-2, with 7 bases that match TRBD1. This CDR3 comprises 13 residues. Trimming at V came to 8 bases and at J to 4 bases, leaving 7 bases not matched to a gene. Germline V gives CDR1 MNHNY, CDR2 SVGAGI (reference sequence). The CDR3 coding sequence is TGTGCCAGCTGGATCGCAGGGGGCTATGGCTACACCTTC. Protein product: CASWIAGGYGYTF.